This TCR beta chain appears in the sequencing data of a study of T cells expressing NK-cell markers. Points from the study as a whole: The share of CD8+ T cells held by dominant NKG2C+ clonotypes was about 1.0-7.5% in several donors.

From the 5' RACE reads, TCRdb lists one entry per CDR3 protein and no DNA. This sample carries 400,000 to 500,000 distinct CDR3 sequences, with 7.3% going to the ten biggest clones. As regards this clonotype: Antigen specificity is unknown.

Germline V CDR1 and CDR2: LGHNA, YSLEER. This CDR3 is 15 amino acids long. V usage is TRBV4-3 and J usage is TRBJ2-3. This TCR was recovered from a woman aged 18 to 75 in good health. The material sequenced was blood T cells: a sorted CD56 or NKG2C T cell subset, CD4+ or CD8+ T cells, or bulk PBMC T cells (not recorded which). The CDR3 protein is CASASSGFRQDTQYF.